This T cell receptor (beta chain) was retrieved from a study of blood T cell repertoires in COVID-19 (dated by TCRdb to 2019 to 2021). Regarding the study in general: Samples covering the acute and convalescent phases of COVID-19 were provided by collaborators in the United States, Italy and Spain. The material from the prospective study consisted of cDNA or gDNA derived from T cells, B-cell-depleted T cells, or PBMCs. Subjects who had been exposed to COVID-19, were actively infected with it, or had recovered from it provided the deeply sampled blood TCRbeta repertoires that made up the dataset. The repertoires were made available in a free public database intended to serve as a resource for research on the immune response to SARS-CoV-2. Samples were obtained from the ongoing ImmuneRACE study (first 160 participants) and from 1,254 subjects provided by 6 global collaborators. Sample metadata almost always included a de-identified subject ID, COVID-19 status, age in years and sex. Where available, HLA class I and class II types were obtained from metadata supplied by the sample provider rather than from assay-based typing.

Comment on this clone: Its recognized antigen is unknown. Per-base qualities were not stored, and no clone one base away is much larger.

Whole blood was collected in K2EDTA tubes by collaborating institutions according to the institutions' own protocols. For TCRbeta analysis, collaborators shipped samples as frozen whole blood, isolated PBMCs, or DNA extracted from either of those sample types. The study at large found these results: Clinical and demographic metadata were provided uncurated, with the amount varying by source and participant.

CDR1 and CDR2 (MNHEY, SVGAGI) derive from the germline V gene. The CDR3 holds 15 amino acids from the cysteine to the phenylalanine. CDR3 DNA is the only sequence kept; it has 45 bases, read in frame from the first base. Relative to germline, V is 6 bases shorter and J is 0 bases shorter, with 9 bases between their ends. TCRbeta CDR3 regions were amplified from genomic DNA using the immunoSEQ Assay, a bias-controlled multiplex PCR. The published analysis was carried out like this. The number of nucleated cells in each sample was estimated by amplification of reference gene primers within the assay. Sequence reads were collapsed and filtered to measure the absolute abundance of every unique TCRbeta CDR3 rearrangement. For each sample, productive Simpson clonality was calculated as the square root of Simpson's diversity index over productive rearrangements. TCRdb re-hosts the immuneACCESS table, in-frame sequences only. Its copies lack some clones; in the studies checked, an unresolved V gene accounts for under half of them, and the cause for the rest is not known. The DNA gave D and trimming, while V, J and clone size come from that table. The sample records around 69,000 clones, roughly nine tenths of which are singletons. Of the sample, 4% to 5% falls within the top ten clones.

The source is a woman aged 45 to 65 with active COVID-19. The rearranged segments are TRBV6-5 and TRBJ2-6, with the identity of the D gene unclear. The sequencing input was peripheral blood. The CDR3 protein is CASSRTSSGANVLTF. The nucleotide sequence reads as follows: TGTGCCAGCAGCCGAACCAGCTCTGGGGCCAACGTCCTGACTTTC.